This T cell receptor beta chain was identified during a study of tumor-infiltrating lymphocytes in primary liver carcinoma. Making TCR beta cDNA involved around 500 ng total RNA and a constant-region primer. The TCR beta library was amplified through three nested multiplex PCR rounds in a modified ARM-PCR procedure. Forward primers for TRBV1-TRBV30 and a C-beta reverse primer served the first two PCR rounds, at roughly 10 cycles each. One entry per CDR3 protein results from TCRdb running MiXCR on the multiplex PCR reads. This sample has tens of thousands of distinct CDR3 sequences; about 68% occur once, and the top ten carry under 30%. In the case of this clonotype: Its cognate antigen is unknown. A much larger clone lies one base from this, so it may be a read error.

The CDR3 is 15 amino acids. CDR1 is MDHEN and CDR2 is SYDVKM in the germline V gene. Regarding the study as a whole: Only about 7.5-24% of top clones showed up in all five tumor regions. Paired tumor-adjacent and tumor-blood samples overlapped less than tumor region pairs did.

Unsorted bulk tissue, about 17-33 mg of it, served as the source for co-extraction of RNA and DNA. Each of the tumor samples contained in excess of 80% viable tumor cells. Sequenced input: liver tumor tissue from sampling region 2. Subset in this sample: tumor region T2, inferior pole. The receptor's source is a man aged 35 to 55 with primary liver carcinoma and hepatitis B virus infection. The chain has TRBV28 and TRBJ2-1; 11 bases agree with TRBD2. Written as DNA, the CDR3 is TGTCCCAGCAGTTTAGTGACTAGCGGGACGGATGAGCAGTTCTTC. Amino acid sequence: CPSSLVTSGTDEQFF.